This T cell receptor beta chain was captured by sequencing in a study of cytomegalovirus exposure and HLA in healthy donors. The donors comprised healthy bone marrow donors. The study sampled nominally healthy donors, though unrecorded immune exposures were likely. This clone appeared once. Its antigen is unidentified. The PCR made use of 60 Vbeta and 13 Jbeta primers. The protocol was immunoSEQ multiplex PCR, while the TCRdb copy is restricted to in-frame clones and leaves out a portion. The sample lists around 140,000 clones, about 80% occurring once. The CDR3 is 15 residues long. CDR1 is SGHTA, CDR2 FQGNSA, per germline. V shed 4 bases and J 1 base; nucleotides not matched to a gene: 4. Notes on the study in general: The study put under 200 TCR beta chains on its list as cytomegalovirus-associated.

V is TRBV7-2 and J is TRBJ1-5; 7 nucleotides align to TRBD1. This clonotype originated in a woman in her sixties in good health and CMV-seropositive. Sequenced: PBMCs. CDR3: CASSSIQGSNQPQHF. In nucleotides, the CDR3 is TGTGCCAGCAGCTCCATACAGGGGAGCAATCAGCCCCAGCATTTT.